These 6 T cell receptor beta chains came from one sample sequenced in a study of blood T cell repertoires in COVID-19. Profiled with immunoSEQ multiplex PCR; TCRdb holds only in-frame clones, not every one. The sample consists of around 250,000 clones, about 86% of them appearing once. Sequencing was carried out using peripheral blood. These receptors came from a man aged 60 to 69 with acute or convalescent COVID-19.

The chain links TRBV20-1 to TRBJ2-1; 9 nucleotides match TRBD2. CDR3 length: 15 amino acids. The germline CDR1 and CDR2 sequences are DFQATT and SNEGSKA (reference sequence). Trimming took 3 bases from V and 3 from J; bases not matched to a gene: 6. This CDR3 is CSASLPSGVYNEQFF. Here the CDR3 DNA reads TGCAGTGCTAGTCTCCCTAGCGGGGTCTACAATGAGCAGTTCTTC.

The CDR3 is CAVERDSSNTGELFF. CDR3 sequence (DNA): TGTGCCGTTGAACGGGACAGTTCGAACACCGGGGAGCTGTTTTTT. The chain employs TRBV10-3 and TRBJ2-2, with 7 bases aligning to TRBD1. Germline V gene data show CDR1 as ENHRY and CDR2 as SYGVKD. Trimming cost V 11 bases and J 0 bases; bases outside gene matches: 9. This CDR3 region has 15 residues.

CDR3 DNA: TGTGCCAGTCCGCTATCAAGTAGCAATCAGCCCCAGCATTTT. Its protein product is CASPLSSSNQPQHF. The V and J genes are TRBV19 and TRBJ1-5; D not resolved. V lost 8 bases, J lost 0 bases, and 11 bases lay in between. The V gene's germline CDR1 is LNHDA and CDR2 SQIVND (reference sequence). CDR3 size: 14 residues.

The CDR3 loop is CASSLDGTPRRSQYF. The CDR3 DNA sequence: TGCGCCAGCAGCTTGGATGGGACTCCCAGAAGATCGCAGTACTTC. The rearrangement links TRBV5-1 to TRBJ2-7; D might be TRBD2 (6 bases). Germline assignment: CDR1 SGHRS and CDR2 YFSETQ. The CDR3 covers 15 residues. V was trimmed by 0 bases and J by 9 bases, leaving 19 bases between them.

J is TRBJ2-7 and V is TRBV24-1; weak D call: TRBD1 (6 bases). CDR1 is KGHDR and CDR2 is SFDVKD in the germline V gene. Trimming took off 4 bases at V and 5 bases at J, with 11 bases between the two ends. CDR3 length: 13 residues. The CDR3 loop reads CATSDSHRDEQYF. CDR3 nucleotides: TGTGCCACCAGTGACTCCCACAGGGACGAGCAGTACTTC.

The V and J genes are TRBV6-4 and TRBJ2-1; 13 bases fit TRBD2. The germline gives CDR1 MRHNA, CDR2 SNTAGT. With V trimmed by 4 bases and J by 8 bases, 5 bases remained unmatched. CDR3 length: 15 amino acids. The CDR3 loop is CASSVFGLAGDEQFF. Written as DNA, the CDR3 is TGTGCCAGCAGTGTCTTCGGACTAGCGGGAGATGAGCAGTTCTTC.